The 23 T cell receptor beta chains below were found in one sample sequenced in a study of cytomegalovirus exposure and HLA in healthy donors. The PCR employed 60 Vbeta primers together with 13 Jbeta primers. Libraries were prepared by immunoSEQ multiplex PCR; TCRdb keeps only in-frame clonotypes and omits some of them. The sample contains tens of thousands of clones, over 55% of which appear only once. Sequenced input: PBMCs. The receptors here all came from a man in his forties or fifties in good health and CMV-seropositive.

V gene TRBV10-1 combines with J gene TRBJ2-3, with a tentative D call TRBD1 (5 bases). V was clipped by 4 bases and J by 1 base, with 12 bases between them. Germline lookup yields CDR1 WNHNN and CDR2 SYGVQD (reference sequence). This CDR3 is built from 15 residues. CDR3 in amino acids: CASSGGQGGTDTQYF. CDR3 bases: TGCGCCAGCAGTGGCGGTCAGGGCGGCACAGATACGCAGTATTTT.

The chain links TRBV7-2 to TRBJ1-1; no firm D call. Germline CDR1 reads SGHTA; CDR2 reads FQGNSA. CDR3 size: 13 residues. V lost 1 base to trimming and J lost 1 base, with 4 bases between them. CDR3 coding DNA: TGTGCCAGCAGCTTAGGACAGAACACTGAAGCTTTCTTT. Amino acids: CASSLGQNTEAFF.

The CDR3 protein is CASSTPTGGQGGYTF. The DNA of the CDR3 is TGTGCCAGCAGCACCCCGACAGGGGGCCAGGGGGGCTACACCTTC. The rearrangement links TRBV5-6 to TRBJ1-2; 10 positions match TRBD1. The CDR3 extends over 15 amino acids. J was trimmed by 8 bases and V by 4 bases; bases with no gene match: 11. Germline CDR1 SGHDT, CDR2 YYEEEE. The full variable domain, rest sourced from reference TRBV5-6 and TRBJ1-2, is DAGVTQSPTHLIKTRGQQVTLRCSPKSGHDTVSWYQQALGQGPQFIFQYYEEEERQRGNFPDRFSGHQFPNYSSELNVNALLLGDSALYLCASSTPTGGQGGYTFGSGTRLTVV.

The V and J genes are TRBV7-9 and TRBJ1-2; 10 bases are a match to TRBD1. The CDR3 sequence is 16 residues long. The germline gives CDR1 SEHNR, CDR2 FQNEAQ (reference sequence). With 4 bases clipped from V and 3 bases from J, the junction kept 8 bases outside the gene matches. Here the CDR3 reads CASSSEGTGAYYGYTF. The CDR3 bases are TGTGCCAGCAGCTCGGAGGGGACAGGGGCTTACTATGGCTACACCTTC.

This chain joins TRBV19 and TRBJ2-1; the match to TRBD2 covers 7 bases. The germline CDR1 and CDR2 sequences are LNHDA and SQIVND (reference sequence). The CDR3 is made up of 12 amino acids. V lost 5 bases and J lost 7; bases outside the gene matches: 2. The CDR3 region is CASSLRENEQFF. Written as DNA, the CDR3 is TGTGCCAGTAGTCTGCGGGAGAATGAGCAGTTCTTC.

This clone was observed once. This chain links TRBV6-1 with TRBJ2-2; TRBD1 aligns across 8 bases. V lost 7 bases and J lost 4; bases outside the gene matches: 5. Germline V gene sequence: CDR1 MNHNS, CDR2 SASEGT. This CDR3 is built from 14 residues. For the CDR3, the DNA is TGTGCCAGCACCGGACAGGGTGTCACCGGGGAGCTGTTTTTT. This codes for CASTGQGVTGELFF.

The chain joins TRBV7-9 to TRBJ2-5; 8 bases are a match to TRBD1. The ends lost 4 bases at V and 2 bases at J; junction bases unmatched: 6. This CDR3 is 15 amino acids long. The germline CDR1 and CDR2 sequences are SEHNR and FQNEAQ (reference sequence). In DNA, the CDR3 is TGTGCCAGCAGCTCAGAGGACAGGGATCAAGAGACCCAGTACTTC. This translates into CASSSEDRDQETQYF.

The rearrangement joins TRBV10-1 to TRBJ2-7, with 7 bases matching TRBD1. The CDR3 totals 15 residues. V gave up 1 base and J gave up 4 bases; unmatched junction bases: 7. Germline V gives CDR1 WNHNN, CDR2 SYGVQD (reference sequence). The CDR3 spells CASSELGTALYEQYF. In DNA form, the CDR3 reads TGCGCCAGCAGTGAGTTAGGGACAGCCTTATACGAGCAGTACTTC.

V usage is TRBV29-1 and J usage is TRBJ2-4; the match to TRBD2 covers 10 bases. The CDR3 is 16 amino acids. J gave up 7 bases and V 5 bases, and 14 bases lay outside the gene matches. Germline assignment: CDR1 SQVTM and CDR2 ANQGSEA. CDR3: CSVLAPDSGGKNIQYF. CDR3 DNA sequence: TGCAGCGTTCTTGCCCCGGATAGCGGGGGGAAGAACATTCAGTACTTC.

On this clone itself: The germline gene is not matched at one end of the junction; a read error may be the cause. The chain joins TRBV7-7 to TRBJ2-3; no clear D. The CDR3 totals 14 residues. CDR1 SSHAT and CDR2 FNYEAQ come from the germline V gene (reference sequence). This CDR3 is CASSLASGTDTQYF. The DNA for the CDR3 is TGTGCTAGCAGCTTAGCCTCTGGCACAGATACGCAGTATTTT.

V is TRBV5-8 and J is TRBJ2-7; 8 bases agree with TRBD2. The V and J ends lost 4 bases and 7 bases, in that order; junction bases with no gene match: 13. In germline, CDR1 is SGHTS, CDR2 YDEGEE. The CDR3 loop spans 15 amino acids. The CDR3 sequence: CASSQRGGWRDEQYF. CDR3 bases: TGTGCCAGCAGCCAACGGGGGGGTTGGAGGGATGAGCAGTACTTC.

V and J are TRBV30 and TRBJ2-1; 9 bases are shared with TRBD2. V lost 1 base, J lost 5 bases, and 9 bases stayed unmatched. The CDR3 spans 16 residues. CDR1 and CDR2 from the germline V gene are GTSNPN and SVGIG (reference sequence). The CDR3: CAWSGVAGGSDNEQFF. CDR3 coding DNA: TGTGCCTGGAGTGGCGTCGCGGGGGGGAGCGACAATGAGCAGTTCTTC.

The chain is built from TRBV6-5 and TRBJ2-7; 7 positions agree with TRBD2. The CDR3 contains 15 residues. J lost 5 bases, V lost 0 bases, and 7 bases had no gene match. Germline-derived CDR1 and CDR2 are MNHEY and SVGAGI. Written as DNA, the CDR3 is TGTGCCAGCAGTTACTCGTTCGGGGGGAGTAACGAGCAGTACTTC. It codes for CASSYSFGGSNEQYF.

This rearrangement joins TRBV7-3 to TRBJ1-2; D is unresolved. The germline CDR1 and CDR2 sequences are SGHTA and FQGTGA. The CDR3 covers 16 residues. V was cut by 2 bases and J by 4 bases, with 17 bases left in between. CDR3 amino acids: CASSLSVGGSPYGYTF. CDR3 nucleotide sequence: TGTGCCAGCAGCTTATCCGTGGGAGGTTCGCCCTATGGCTACACCTTC.

This clone appeared once. The chain employs TRBV7-8 and TRBJ1-5; a possible D gene is TRBD1 (6 bases). CDR3 length equals 15 residues. Trimming took 5 bases from V and 0 from J, leaving 11 bases between them. Looked up from germline, CDR1 is SGHVS and CDR2 is FQNEAQ. CDR3 amino acids: CASSLNRASNQPQHF. The CDR3 bases are TGTGCCAGCAGCCTTAACAGGGCTAGCAATCAGCCCCAGCATTTT.

The table lists this clone with a count of one. J is TRBJ2-2 and V is TRBV5-1; D remains unclear. V was clipped by 3 bases and J by 0 bases, with 6 bases between them. The germline V gene encodes CDR1 SGHRS and CDR2 YFSETQ. The CDR3 covers 14 residues. CDR3 residues: CASSSTSNTGELFF. CDR3 DNA sequence: TGCGCCAGCAGCTCGACATCGAACACCGGGGAGCTGTTTTTT.

The rearrangement links TRBV4-1 to TRBJ2-7; D gene ambiguous. The CDR3 loop spans 14 amino acids. Germline V gene sequence: CDR1 MGHRA, CDR2 YSYEKL. Trimming removed 0 bases at V and 1 base at J, with 7 bases between. In DNA, the CDR3 is TGCGCCAGCAGCCAAGATGCAGGATCCTACGAGCAGTACTTC. Translated: CASSQDAGSYEQYF.

This clone was observed once. The chain recombines TRBV4-1 with TRBJ2-3, with 9 bases that match TRBD2. From germline, CDR1 is MGHRA and CDR2 YSYEKL. This CDR3 spans 17 amino acids. V trimming: 0 bases; J trimming: 6 bases; junction bases outside the gene matches: 10. The chain's CDR3 is CASSQDVMVAGADTQYF. Written as DNA, the CDR3 is TGCGCCAGCAGCCAAGATGTGATGGTAGCGGGGGCGGATACGCAGTATTTT.

The V gene is TRBV5-5, the J gene TRBJ1-1, with 7 nucleotides matching TRBD1. CDR1 and CDR2 from the germline V gene are SGHKS and YYEKEE (reference sequence). The CDR3 runs to 11 residues. Trimming cost V 2 bases and J 9 bases; bases outside gene matches: 1. DNA of the CDR3: TGTGCCAGCAGCTTACAGGGGAAAGCTTTCTTT. Encoded protein: CASSLQGKAFF.

The J gene is TRBJ1-5, the V gene TRBV7-3, with D unclear. The V gene's germline CDR1 is SGHTA and CDR2 FQGTGA. Trimming pared 5 bases from V and 10 bases from J, leaving 21 bases between. The CDR3 is 15 amino acids. The DNA for the CDR3 is TGTGCCAGCAGCCCTGGATCCTCTAAACAGTATCCCCAGCATTTT. It yields the protein CASSPGSSKQYPQHF.

The chain employs TRBV5-1 and TRBJ2-5; the D gene is possibly TRBD2 (7 bases). The CDR3 is made up of 16 amino acids. With 0 bases removed from V and 6 bases from J, the gap between germline ends came to 18 bases. CDR1 SGHRS and CDR2 YFSETQ come from the germline V gene. The CDR3 DNA reads as TGCGCCAGCAGCTTGGAGGGGGGGGGCCGGAGAAAGACCCAGTACTTC. Translated: CASSLEGGGRRKTQYF.

The V and J genes are TRBV25-1 and TRBJ1-1; 8 positions agree with TRBD1. The CDR3 has 13 residues. The trim removed 8 bases at V and 4 bases at J, leaving 6 bases unmatched. The germline CDR1 and CDR2 sequences are MGHDK and SYGVNS. CDR3 sequence reads: CASSGGGGTEAFF. The DNA of the CDR3 is TGTGCCAGCTCAGGGGGCGGAGGCACTGAAGCTTTCTTT. The entire variable domain, with the rest obtained from reference TRBV25-1 and TRBJ1-1, is as follows: EADIYQTPRYLVIGTGKKITLECSQTMGHDKMYWYQQDPGMELHLIHYSYGVNSTEKGDLSSESTVSRIRTEHFPLTLESARPSHTSQYLCASSGGGGTEAFFGQGTRLTVV.

The table lists this clone with a count of one. In DNA form, the CDR3 reads TGCGCCATCGCGACAGGGAGAGAATATCAGCCCCAGCATTTT. Translated: CAIATGREYQPQHF. This rearrangement joins TRBV5-1 to TRBJ1-5; TRBD1 aligns across 7 bases. Per the germline V gene, CDR1 is SGHRS and CDR2 is YFSETQ. The CDR3 is 14 amino acids. V lost 9 bases and J lost 5; bases outside the gene matches: 11.